The text below deals with one T cell receptor beta chain. Antigen unknown. The germline V gene encodes CDR1 SGHVS and CDR2 FQNEAQ. V was pared by 0 bases and J by 5 bases, with 5 bases of the junction left unmatched. The CDR3 sequence is 17 residues long. Other autoimmune diseases, uncontrolled infections, pregnancy or lactation ruled patients out of participation. The diagnosis was founded upon clinical symptoms, serum thyroxine, TRAb, thyroid ultrasound and orbital computed tomography. The data are from a study of Graves' ophthalmopathy and Graves' hyperthyroidism. Study-wide results and limits: Ophthalmopathy cases were distinguished from stable hyperthyroidism by a 13-signature model, reaching around 90% sensitivity and 65% to 83% specificity.

RNA transcripts were the source from which TCR beta CDR3 regions were amplified. HTBI primers served in a first-round RT-PCR, which a second-round multiplex PCR followed. TCRdb reanalysed the multiplex PCR reads using MiXCR and keeps one entry per CDR3 protein. The sample contains roughly 600,000 distinct CDR3 sequences, just under 40% of which appear only once. This clonotype was sampled from an adult man with Graves' hyperthyroidism. The sequencing sample was made of peripheral blood or thyroid tissue (not recorded which). The gene calls are TRBV7-8 and TRBJ2-3; 13 positions match TRBD2. The CDR3: CASSLARTSGSLDTQYF. CDR3 DNA sequence: TGTGCCAGCAGCTTAGCTAGGACTAGCGGGAGTCTAGATACGCAGTATTTT.